This T cell receptor (beta chain) was sequenced in a study of T cell responses to AZD1222 COVID-19 vaccine. Study-level results: Increases in Spike-specific TCR breadth and depth were seen after two AZD1222 doses.

This table comes from immunoSEQ multiplex PCR, and its TCRdb copy is limited to in-frame clones, with some not included. Counted here are roughly 150,000 clones, roughly nine tenths occurring once; the ten biggest clones make up approximately 3.9%. Some second doses came at about 4 weeks and others at about 12 weeks; these were pooled. Remarks on this clone: As yet, its antigen is unknown.

This CDR3 has 13 residues. V lost 6 bases, J lost 4 bases, and 11 bases lay in between. The germline V gene has CDR1 MNHEY and CDR2 SMNVEV (reference sequence). This TCR was sampled from an adult who received the AZD1222 COVID-19 vaccine. V usage is TRBV27 and J usage is TRBJ2-3; D ambiguous. Sample: peripheral blood, taken 28 days after the second AZD1222 dose. CDR3 nucleotide sequence: TGTGCCAGCAGCCCGTATGAGCCAGATACGCAGTATTTT. It is translated as CASSPYEPDTQYF.